This TCR beta chain stems from a study of T cells after yellow fever vaccination. Findings and limits, study-wide: FACS-sorted repertoires could harbor abundant contaminating bulk-population clonotypes. A small share of clonotypes appeared in both CD4 and CD8 compartments. Post-booster repertoires again held most primary-vaccination clones (approximately 96% CD4, about 88% CD8).

CDR1 and CDR2 from the germline V gene are SGHTA and FQGNSA. The V and J ends lost 4 bases and 2 bases, in that order; junction bases with no gene match: 8. The CDR3 length is 16 residues. TCRdb independently ran MiXCR on the 5' RACE reads; one entry per CDR3 protein. The sample includes approximately 610,000 distinct CDR3 sequences, roughly a sixth of them seen just once. This clonotype was observed a few times. What it recognizes is unknown. Material: PBMCs, obtained 5 to 6 days after the first yellow fever vaccination. The chain couples TRBV7-2 to TRBJ1-1; 9 bases align to TRBD1. The TCR originated in a man younger than 35 who received the YFV17D yellow fever vaccine. The CDR3 here is CASSSSQTGGNTEAFF. CDR3 nucleotide sequence: TGTGCCAGCAGCTCTTCCCAAACAGGGGGCAACACTGAAGCTTTCTTT.